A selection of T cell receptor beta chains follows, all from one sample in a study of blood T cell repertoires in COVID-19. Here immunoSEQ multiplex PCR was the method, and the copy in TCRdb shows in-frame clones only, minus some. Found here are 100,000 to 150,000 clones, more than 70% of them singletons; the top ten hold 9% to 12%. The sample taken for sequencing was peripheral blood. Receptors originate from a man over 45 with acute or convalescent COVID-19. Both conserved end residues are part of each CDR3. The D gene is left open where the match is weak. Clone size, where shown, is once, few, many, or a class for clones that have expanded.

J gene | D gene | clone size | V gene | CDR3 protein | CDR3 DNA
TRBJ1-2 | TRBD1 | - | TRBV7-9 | CATGQGVFYGYTF | TGTGCCACCGGACAGGGGGTCTTCTACGGCTACACCTTC
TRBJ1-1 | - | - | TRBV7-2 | CASSLGGPTEAFF | TGTGCCAGCAGCTTAGGAGGGCCCACTGAAGCTTTCTTT
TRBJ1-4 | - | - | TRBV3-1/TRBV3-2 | CASSLRGTNEKLFF | TGTGCCAGCAGCCTCCGCGGCACTAATGAAAAACTGTTTTTT
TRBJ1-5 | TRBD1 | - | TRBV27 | CASSSRTGIQPQHF | TGTGCCAGCAGTTCCCGGACAGGGATTCAGCCCCAGCATTTT
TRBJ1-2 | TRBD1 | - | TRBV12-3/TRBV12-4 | CASTLQGGGYTF | TGTGCCAGCACCCTCCAAGGGGGCGGCTACACCTTC
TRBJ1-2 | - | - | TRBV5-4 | CASSLGTFRRDGYTF | TGTGCCAGCAGCTTGGGCACCTTCAGGCGGGATGGCTACACCTTC
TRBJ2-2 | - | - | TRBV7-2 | CASSLLRGSTGELFF | TGTGCCAGCAGCTTACTAAGGGGCAGCACCGGGGAGCTGTTTTTT
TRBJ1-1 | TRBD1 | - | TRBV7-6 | CASRRQGVLNTEAFF | TGTGCCAGCAGGAGACAGGGTGTACTGAACACTGAAGCTTTCTTT
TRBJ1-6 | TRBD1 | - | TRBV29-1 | CSVSLDRPGGQGSSPLHF | TGCAGCGTTTCATTAGATCGCCCAGGGGGACAGGGATCTTCACCCCTCCACTTT
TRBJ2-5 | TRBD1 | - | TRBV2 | CASETGGGETQYF | TGTGCCAGCGAGACAGGGGGTGGGGAGACCCAGTACTTC
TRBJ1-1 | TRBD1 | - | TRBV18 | CASSSTGGETEAFF | TGTGCCAGCTCATCAACAGGGGGCGAAACTGAAGCTTTCTTT
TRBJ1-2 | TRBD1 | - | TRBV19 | CASASAGTGNNYGYTF | TGTGCCAGCGCATCAGCCGGGACAGGGAATAACTATGGCTACACCTTC
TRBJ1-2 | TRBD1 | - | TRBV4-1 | CASSFRSTGQGDGYTF | TGCGCCAGCAGCTTCCGCTCCACGGGACAGGGGGATGGCTACACCTTC
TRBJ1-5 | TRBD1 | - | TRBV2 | CASSRDRGGQPQHF | TGTGCCAGCAGCCGCGACAGGGGAGGCCAGCCCCAGCATTTT
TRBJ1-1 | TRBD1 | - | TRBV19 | CASSISRVWGQGRNTEAFF | TGTGCCAGTAGTATTAGCAGGGTATGGGGACAGGGGAGGAACACTGAAGCTTTCTTT
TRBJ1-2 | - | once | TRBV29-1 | CSVDGPPSYGYTF | TGCAGCGTGGATGGGCCGCCCTCCTATGGCTACACCTTC
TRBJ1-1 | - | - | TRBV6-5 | CASSYTGTIFTEAFF | TGTGCCAGCAGTTACACCGGGACAATATTCACTGAAGCTTTCTTT
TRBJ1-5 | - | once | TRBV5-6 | CASSIYRDRNQPQHF | TGTGCCAGCAGCATCTACAGGGACCGCAATCAGCCCCAGCATTTT
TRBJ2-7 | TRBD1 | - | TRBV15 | CATSRGQGWYEQYF | TGTGCCACCAGCAGGGGACAGGGGTGGTACGAGCAGTACTTC
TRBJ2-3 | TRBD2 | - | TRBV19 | CASSIPGTSGTDTQYF | TGTGCCAGTAGTATTCCCGGGACTAGCGGAACAGATACGCAGTATTTT
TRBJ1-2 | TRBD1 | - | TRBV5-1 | CASSLGQGGGYTF | TGCGCCAGCAGCTTGGGACAGGGCGGCGGCTACACCTTC
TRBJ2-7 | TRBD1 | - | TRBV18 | CASSPGTGYEQYF | TGTGCCAGCTCACCCGGGACAGGCTACGAGCAGTACTTC
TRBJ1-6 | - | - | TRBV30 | CAWSRGGDSPLHF | TGTGCCTGGAGTCGGGGGGGAGATTCACCCCTCCACTTT
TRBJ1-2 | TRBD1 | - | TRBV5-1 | CASSLEGVGTGPTLYGYTF | TGCGCCAGCAGCTTGGAGGGGGTCGGGACAGGTCCCACCTTGTATGGCTACACCTTC